This is a list of T cell receptor beta chains from one sample in a study of T cells after yellow fever vaccination. Via MiXCR, TCRdb re-called the 5' RACE reads, giving one row per CDR3 protein. The sample has some 260,000 distinct CDR3 sequences; around 5.2% are singletons. The sample in question was CD4+ T cells sorted from PBMCs, obtained on the day of the yellow fever booster vaccination. All receptors derive from a man aged 18 to 30 who received the YFV17D yellow fever vaccine. CDR3s include the opening cysteine and the closing phenylalanine or tryptophan. D genes are given only for firm matches. Size is stated for part of the rows, as once, few or many counts, or as a class when the clone is expanded.

abundance	v_gene	j_gene	d_gene	CDR3nt	CDR3aa
many	TRBV3-1	TRBJ2-7	.	TGTGCCAGCAGCCAAGATCGTCCAGGGGATTCCTACGAGCAGTACTTC	CASSQDRPGDSYEQYF
.	TRBV4-1	TRBJ2-1	.	TGCGCCAGCAGCCAAGATAGTGCCCCCGGGCAGGGCTCCTACAATGAGCAGTTCTTC	CASSQDSAPGQGSYNEQFF
few	TRBV5-1	TRBJ1-1	.	TGCGCCAGCAGCCGGGCCCCCGGGGAGGACACTGAAGCTTTCTTT	CASSRAPGEDTEAFF
few	TRBV6-5	TRBJ2-4	.	TGTGCCAGCAGTTACTCTGGCAGGGGTGGATACATTCAGTACTTC	CASSYSGRGGYIQYF
many	TRBV14	TRBJ2-7	.	TGTGCCAGCAGCCAATCCTACGAGCAGTACTTC	CASSQSYEQYF
few	TRBV6-5	TRBJ1-2	.	TGTGCCAGCAGTTACTCCCCCACAGGCGGCTATGGCTACACCTTC	CASSYSPTGGYGYTF
few	TRBV6-2/TRBV6-3	TRBJ2-2	.	TGTGCCAGCAGTTACCCTCCGAGGTACACCGGGGAGCTGTTTTTT	CASSYPPRYTGELFF
few	TRBV10-3	TRBJ2-3	.	TGTGCCACCCGGGTTAACGGGGATACGCAGTATTTT	CATRVNGDTQYF
many	TRBV6-5	TRBJ2-3	.	TGTGCCAGCACCGGAGATACGCAGTATTTT	CASTGDTQYF
.	TRBV5-1	TRBJ2-5	.	TGCGCCAGCAGACTAATCTTTAGAGAAGAGACCCAGTACTTC	CASRLIFREETQYF
few	TRBV6-1	TRBJ2-1	TRBD2	TGTGCCAGCAGTGAATCTGGCGGGGGGGCTGGGGAGCAGTTCTTC	CASSESGGGAGEQFF
many	TRBV27	TRBJ1-1	.	TGTGCCAGCAGTTTATATTACCCCATGGGAGGTTATGCTGAAGCTTTCTTT	CASSLYYPMGGYAEAFF
many	TRBV5-1	TRBJ2-3	.	TGCGCCAGCAGCATAGGGATTCGGACAGATACGCAGTATTTT	CASSIGIRTDTQYF
few	TRBV5-1	TRBJ2-2	TRBD1	TGCGCCAGCAGTATGCAGGGGGAGACCGGGGAGCTGTTTTTT	CASSMQGETGELFF
many	TRBV4-1	TRBJ1-5	.	TGCGCCAGCAGCCAAGAAATCGGGAGGGGGAATCAGCCCCAGCATTTT	CASSQEIGRGNQPQHF
.	TRBV29-1	TRBJ1-1	.	TGCAGCGTTGCCCGCCGTCAGGTGAACACTGAAGCTTTCTTT	CSVARRQVNTEAFF
few	TRBV5-4	TRBJ2-2	.	TGTGCCAGCAGCACCAGCAGAGGCGGGGAGCTGTTTTTT	CASSTSRGGELFF
many	TRBV6-2/TRBV6-3	TRBJ2-5	TRBD2	TGTGCCAGCAGCCTACGACTAGCGGAAGAGACCCAGTACTTC	CASSLRLAEETQYF
many	TRBV4-1	TRBJ1-2	.	TGCGCCAGCAGCCTTCGGCGGGGCGGCTATGGCTACACCTTC	CASSLRRGGYGYTF
few	TRBV5-1	TRBJ2-2	TRBD2	TGCGCCAGCAGCACCCGGGGGGATAACACCGGGGAGCTGTTTTTT	CASSTRGDNTGELFF
many	TRBV7-2	TRBJ2-1	.	TGTGCCAGCAGCTTAGCGAATCGGGGGCTCTCCTACAATGAGCAGTTCTTC	CASSLANRGLSYNEQFF
few	TRBV7-9	TRBJ1-1	.	TGTGCCAGCAGAAATTCCTACGGGGAGACTGAAGCTTTCTTT	CASRNSYGETEAFF
few	TRBV6-5	TRBJ2-1	.	TGTGCCAGCACCACACGACAGGGGAGGGTCAATGAGCAGTTCTTC	CASTTRQGRVNEQFF
few	TRBV20-1	TRBJ1-4	.	TGCAGTGCTAGACGGGCAGGGAGAAATGAAAAACTGTTTTTT	CSARRAGRNEKLFF
.	TRBV9	TRBJ2-2	TRBD2	TGTGCCAGCAGCGTGGGTATTAGCGGGACCGGGGAGCTGTTTTTT	CASSVGISGTGELFF
few	TRBV6-5	TRBJ2-2	.	TGTGCCAGCACCGGGGGATCATTCACCGGGGAGCTGTTTTTT	CASTGGSFTGELFF
.	TRBV28	TRBJ2-1	TRBD2	TGTGCCAGCAGCCTAGGTGGCGGGGGTTCCTACAATGAGCAGTTCTTC	CASSLGGGGSYNEQFF
few	TRBV23-1	TRBJ1-6	.	TGCGCCACTATGGTAGGGTTTAAGGCGGATTCACCCCTCCACTTT	CATMVGFKADSPLHF
many	TRBV7-2	TRBJ2-1	TRBD2	TGTGCCACTAGCACCTCGGACGGGGGGGGCAGTGAGCAGTTCTTC	CATSTSDGGGSEQFF
few	TRBV20-1	TRBJ2-5	.	TGCAGTGCTAGAGATTCGCGCCTCCAAGAGACCCAGTACTTC	CSARDSRLQETQYF
many	TRBV7-2	TRBJ2-1	TRBD1	TGTGCCAGCAGCTCGGGACAGGCTAGTGAGCAGTTCTTC	CASSSGQASEQFF
.	TRBV7-3	TRBJ2-7	TRBD1	TGTGCCAGCAGTTCCGGTCGGGACAGGAGCTACGAGCAGTACTTC	CASSSGRDRSYEQYF